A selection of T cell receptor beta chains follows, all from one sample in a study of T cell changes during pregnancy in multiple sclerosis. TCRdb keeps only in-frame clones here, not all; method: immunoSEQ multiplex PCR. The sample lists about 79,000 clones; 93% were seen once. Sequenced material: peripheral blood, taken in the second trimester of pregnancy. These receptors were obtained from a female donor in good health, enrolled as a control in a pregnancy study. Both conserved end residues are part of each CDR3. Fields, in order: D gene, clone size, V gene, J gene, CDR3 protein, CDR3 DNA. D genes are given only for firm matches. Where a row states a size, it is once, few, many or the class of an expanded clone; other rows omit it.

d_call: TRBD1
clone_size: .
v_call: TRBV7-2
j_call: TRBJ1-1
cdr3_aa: CASSLRTGRNTEAFF
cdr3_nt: TGTGCCAGCAGCCTAAGGACAGGGAGGAACACTGAAGCTTTCTTT

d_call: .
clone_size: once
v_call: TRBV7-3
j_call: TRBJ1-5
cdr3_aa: CASSLKGGNQPQHF
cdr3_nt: TGTGCCAGCAGCTTAAAAGGGGGCAATCAGCCCCAGCATTTT

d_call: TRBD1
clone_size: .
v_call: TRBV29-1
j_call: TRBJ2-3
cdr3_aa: CSVVGQGSDTQYF
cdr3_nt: TGCAGCGTTGTGGGACAGGGCTCAGATACGCAGTATTTT

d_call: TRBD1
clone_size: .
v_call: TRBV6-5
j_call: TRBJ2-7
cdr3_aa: CASSYGGRGRAYEQYF
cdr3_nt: TGTGCCAGCAGTTACGGGGGCAGGGGGCGAGCGTACGAGCAGTACTTC

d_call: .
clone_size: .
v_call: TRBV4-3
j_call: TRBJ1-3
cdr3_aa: CASSQDARGTIYF
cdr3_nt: TGCGCCAGCAGCCAAGATGCTCGAGGGACCATATATTTT

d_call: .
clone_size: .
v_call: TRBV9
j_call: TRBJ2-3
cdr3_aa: CASSPEGGGPIDTQYF
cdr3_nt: TGTGCCAGCAGTCCAGAAGGGGGGGGGCCAATAGATACGCAGTATTTT

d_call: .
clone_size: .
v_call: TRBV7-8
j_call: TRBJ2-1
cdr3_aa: CASSLGVNEQFF
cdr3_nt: TGTGCCAGCAGCTTAGGCGTGAATGAGCAGTTCTTC

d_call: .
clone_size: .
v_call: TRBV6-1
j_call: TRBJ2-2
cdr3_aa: CASIQNTGELFF
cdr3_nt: TGTGCCAGCATACAGAACACCGGGGAGCTGTTTTTT

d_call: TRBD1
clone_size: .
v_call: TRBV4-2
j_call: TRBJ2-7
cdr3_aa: CASSHRDSAYEQYF
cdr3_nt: TGTGCCAGCAGCCATAGGGACAGCGCCTACGAGCAGTACTTC

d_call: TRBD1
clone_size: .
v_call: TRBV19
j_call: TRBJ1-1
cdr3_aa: CASSMGTAMNTEAFF
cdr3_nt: TGTGCCAGTAGTATGGGGACAGCAATGAACACTGAAGCTTTCTTT

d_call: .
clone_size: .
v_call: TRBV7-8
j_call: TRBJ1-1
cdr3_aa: CASSFELMNTEAFF
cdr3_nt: TGTGCCAGCAGCTTTGAACTCATGAACACTGAAGCTTTCTTT

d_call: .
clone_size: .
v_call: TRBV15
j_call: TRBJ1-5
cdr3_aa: CATSRDRTGRNQPQHF
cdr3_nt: TGTGCCACCAGCAGAGATAGAACAGGCCGAAATCAGCCCCAGCATTTT

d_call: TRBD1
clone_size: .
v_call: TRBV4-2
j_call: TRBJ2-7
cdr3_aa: CASSQDGDSSYEQYF
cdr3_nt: TGTGCCAGCAGCCAAGATGGGGACAGTTCCTACGAGCAGTACTTC

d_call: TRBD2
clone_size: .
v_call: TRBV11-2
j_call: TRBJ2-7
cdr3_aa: CASSPIAGEAYEQYF
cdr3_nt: TGTGCCAGCAGCCCAATAGCGGGGGAGGCCTACGAGCAGTACTTC

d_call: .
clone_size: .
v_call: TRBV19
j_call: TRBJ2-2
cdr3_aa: CASGQSANTGELFF
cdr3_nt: TGTGCCAGCGGACAGTCCGCGAACACCGGGGAGCTGTTTTTT

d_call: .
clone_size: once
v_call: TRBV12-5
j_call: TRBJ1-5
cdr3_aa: CASARVSQPQHF
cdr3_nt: TGTGCTAGTGCCCGGGTGTCTCAGCCCCAGCATTTT

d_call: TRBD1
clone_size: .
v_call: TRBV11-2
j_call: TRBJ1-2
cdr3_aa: CASSRGTGGVYGYTF
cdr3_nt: TGTGCCAGCAGCCGAGGGACAGGGGGGGTTTATGGCTACACCTTC

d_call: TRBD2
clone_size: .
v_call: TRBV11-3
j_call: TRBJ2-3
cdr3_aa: CASSLDLGLAGITDTQYF
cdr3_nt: TGTGCCAGCAGCTTAGACTTAGGACTAGCGGGGATCACAGATACGCAGTATTTT

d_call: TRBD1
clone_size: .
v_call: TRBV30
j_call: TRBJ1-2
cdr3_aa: CAWSSRAGGDYGYTF
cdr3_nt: TGTGCCTGGAGCTCGAGGGCAGGGGGCGACTATGGCTACACCTTC

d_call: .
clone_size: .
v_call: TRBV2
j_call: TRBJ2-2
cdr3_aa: CASSGGTPVTGELFF
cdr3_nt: TGTGCCAGCAGTGGGGGGACACCCGTCACCGGGGAGCTGTTTTTT

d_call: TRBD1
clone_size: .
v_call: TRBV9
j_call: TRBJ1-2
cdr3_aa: CASSVGGQGVYGYTF
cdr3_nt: TGTGCCAGCAGCGTAGGCGGGCAGGGGGTCTATGGCTACACCTTC

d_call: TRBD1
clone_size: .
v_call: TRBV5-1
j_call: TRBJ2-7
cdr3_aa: CASSWGQEYYEQYF
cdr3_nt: TGCGCCAGCAGCTGGGGACAGGAGTACTACGAGCAGTACTTC